Below, one T cell receptor beta chain is given with its context. Original processing notes: Cell counts per sample came from amplifying reference gene primers. Libraries were prepared by immunoSEQ multiplex PCR; TCRdb keeps only in-frame clonotypes and omits some of them. For V, J and clone size, that table is used; D and trimming come from the DNA. Here the sample spans about 200,000 clones, 80% to 95% being singletons. These data come from a study of blood T cell repertoires in COVID-19. Looking at the study overall: PBMCs, B-cell-depleted T cells, or T cells provided the cDNA or gDNA that made up the material.

CDR1 is LGHNT, CDR2 FRNRAP, per germline. The J segment lost 4 bases and the V segment lost 1 base, leaving 0 bases of the junction unmatched. The CDR3 covers 14 residues. The receptor comes from a man between 60 and 70 years old with COVID-19, enrolled during active disease. Specimen: peripheral blood. This sequence joins TRBV12-5 and TRBJ2-2, with 7 bases that match TRBD2. The DNA for the CDR3 is TGTGCTAGTGGTTTGGCGGGGGGCACCGGGGAGCTGTTTTTT. Amino acid sequence: CASGLAGGTGELFF. The full variable domain, rest sourced from reference TRBV12-5 and TRBJ2-2, is DARVTQTPRHKVTEMGQEVTMRCQPILGHNTVFWYRQTMMQGLELLAYFRNRAPLDDSGMPKDRFSAEMPDATLATLKIQPSEPRDSAVYFCASGLAGGTGELFFGEGSRLTVL.